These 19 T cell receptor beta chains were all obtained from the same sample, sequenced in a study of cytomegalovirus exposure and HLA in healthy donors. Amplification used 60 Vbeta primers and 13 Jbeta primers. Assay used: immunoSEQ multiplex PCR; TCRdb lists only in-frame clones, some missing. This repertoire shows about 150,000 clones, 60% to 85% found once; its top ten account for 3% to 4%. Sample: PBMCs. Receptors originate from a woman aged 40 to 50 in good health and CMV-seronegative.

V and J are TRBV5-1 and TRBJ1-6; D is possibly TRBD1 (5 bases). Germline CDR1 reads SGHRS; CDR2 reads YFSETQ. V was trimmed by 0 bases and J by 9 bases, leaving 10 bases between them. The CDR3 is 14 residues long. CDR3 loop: CASSLGQLASPLHF. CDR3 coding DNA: TGCGCCAGCAGCTTGGGACAGTTGGCTTCACCCCTCCACTTT. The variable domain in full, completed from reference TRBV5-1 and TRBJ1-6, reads KAGVTQTPRYLIKTRGQQVTLSCSPISGHRSVSWYQQTPGQGLQFLFEYFSETQRNKGNFPGRFSGRQFSNSRSEMNVSTLELGDSALYLCASSLGQLASPLHFGNGTRLTVT.

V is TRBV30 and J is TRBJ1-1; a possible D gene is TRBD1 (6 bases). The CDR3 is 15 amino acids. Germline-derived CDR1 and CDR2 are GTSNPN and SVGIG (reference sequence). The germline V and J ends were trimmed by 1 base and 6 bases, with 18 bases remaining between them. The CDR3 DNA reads TGTGCCTGGAGTGAATGGGGGCCGATAGTCTCTGAAGCTTTCTTT. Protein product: CAWSEWGPIVSEAFF.

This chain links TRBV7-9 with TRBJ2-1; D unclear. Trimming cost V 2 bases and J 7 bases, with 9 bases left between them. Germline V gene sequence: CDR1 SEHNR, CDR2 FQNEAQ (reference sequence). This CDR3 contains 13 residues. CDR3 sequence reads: CASSLQPQNEQFF. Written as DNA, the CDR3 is TGTGCCAGCAGCTTACAACCCCAGAATGAGCAGTTCTTC. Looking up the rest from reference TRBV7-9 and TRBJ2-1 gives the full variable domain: DTGVSQNPRHKITKRGQNVTFRCDPISEHNRLYWYRQTLGQGPEFLTYFQNEAQLEKSRLLSDRFSAERPKGSFSTLEIQRTEQGDSAMYLCASSLQPQNEQFFGPGTRLTVL.

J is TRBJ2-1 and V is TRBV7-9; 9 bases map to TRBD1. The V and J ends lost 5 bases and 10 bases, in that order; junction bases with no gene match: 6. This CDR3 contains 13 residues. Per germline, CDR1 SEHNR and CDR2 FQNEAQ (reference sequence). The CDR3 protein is CASSRTGAEEQFF. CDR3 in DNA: TGTGCCAGCAGCCGGACAGGGGCGGAGGAGCAGTTCTTC.

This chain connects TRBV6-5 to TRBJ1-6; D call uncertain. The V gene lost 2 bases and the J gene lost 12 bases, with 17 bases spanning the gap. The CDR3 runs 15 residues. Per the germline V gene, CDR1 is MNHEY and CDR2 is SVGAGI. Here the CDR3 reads CASSYKLRGVEPLHF. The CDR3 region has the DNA TGTGCCAGCAGTTACAAGCTCCGGGGAGTAGAACCCCTCCACTTT.

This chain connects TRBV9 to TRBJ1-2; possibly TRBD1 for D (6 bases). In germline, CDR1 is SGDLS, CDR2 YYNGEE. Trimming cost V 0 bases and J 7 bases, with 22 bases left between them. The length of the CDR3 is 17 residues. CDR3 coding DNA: TGTGCCAGCAGCGTAGATAGCGGGAACAGGGAGAGGAGTGGCTACACCTTC. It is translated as CASSVDSGNRERSGYTF.

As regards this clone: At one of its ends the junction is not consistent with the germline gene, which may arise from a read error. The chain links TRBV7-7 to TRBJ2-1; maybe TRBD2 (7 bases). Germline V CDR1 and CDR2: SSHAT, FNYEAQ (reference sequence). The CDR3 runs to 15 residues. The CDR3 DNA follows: TGTGCTAGCAGCTTGGTGGGGGGGGGCCACGGTGAGCAGTTCTTC. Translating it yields CASSLVGGGHGEQFF.

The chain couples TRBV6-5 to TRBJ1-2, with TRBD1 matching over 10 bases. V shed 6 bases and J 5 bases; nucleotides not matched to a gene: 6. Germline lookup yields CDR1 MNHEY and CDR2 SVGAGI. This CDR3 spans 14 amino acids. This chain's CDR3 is CASRPTGGRYGYTF. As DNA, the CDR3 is TGTGCCAGCAGACCGACAGGGGGCCGGTATGGCTACACCTTC.

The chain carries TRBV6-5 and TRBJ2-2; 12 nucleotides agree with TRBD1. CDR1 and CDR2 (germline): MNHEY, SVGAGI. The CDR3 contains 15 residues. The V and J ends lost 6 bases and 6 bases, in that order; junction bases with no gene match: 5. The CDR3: CASSRDRGPSGELFF. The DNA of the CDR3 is TGTGCCAGCAGCCGGGACAGGGGGCCCTCCGGGGAGCTGTTTTTT.

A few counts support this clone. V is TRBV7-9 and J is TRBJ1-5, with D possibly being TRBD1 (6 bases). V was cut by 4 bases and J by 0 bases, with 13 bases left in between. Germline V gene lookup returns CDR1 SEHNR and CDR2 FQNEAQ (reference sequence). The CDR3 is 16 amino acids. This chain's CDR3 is CASSSQGSYSNQPQHF. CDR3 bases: TGTGCCAGCAGCTCCCAGGGGAGCTATAGCAATCAGCCCCAGCATTTT.

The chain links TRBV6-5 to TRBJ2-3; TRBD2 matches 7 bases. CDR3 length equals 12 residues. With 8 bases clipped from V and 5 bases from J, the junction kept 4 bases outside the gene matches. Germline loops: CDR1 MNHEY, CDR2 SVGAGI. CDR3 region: CASRDYQDTQYF. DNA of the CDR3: TGTGCCAGCCGGGACTACCAAGATACGCAGTATTTT.

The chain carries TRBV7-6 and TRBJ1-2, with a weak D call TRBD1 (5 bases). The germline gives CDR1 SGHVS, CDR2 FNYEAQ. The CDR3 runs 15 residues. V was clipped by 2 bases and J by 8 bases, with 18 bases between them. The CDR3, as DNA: TGTGCCAGCAGCTTACGCACGGGGGGTTCGAGCGGCTACACCTTC. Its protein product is CASSLRTGGSSGYTF.

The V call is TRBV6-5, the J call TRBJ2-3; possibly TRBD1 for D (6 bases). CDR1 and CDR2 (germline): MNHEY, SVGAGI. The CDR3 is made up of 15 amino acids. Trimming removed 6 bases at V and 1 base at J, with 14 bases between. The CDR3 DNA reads TGTGCCAGCAGAAAACAGGGTAGGGGCACAGATACGCAGTATTTT. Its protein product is CASRKQGRGTDTQYF.

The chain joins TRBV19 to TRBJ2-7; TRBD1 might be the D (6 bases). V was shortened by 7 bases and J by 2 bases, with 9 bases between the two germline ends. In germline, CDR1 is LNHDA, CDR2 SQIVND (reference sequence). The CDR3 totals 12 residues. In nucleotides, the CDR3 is TGTGCCAGTATGTCAGGGGCCTACGAGCAGTACTTC. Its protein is CASMSGAYEQYF.

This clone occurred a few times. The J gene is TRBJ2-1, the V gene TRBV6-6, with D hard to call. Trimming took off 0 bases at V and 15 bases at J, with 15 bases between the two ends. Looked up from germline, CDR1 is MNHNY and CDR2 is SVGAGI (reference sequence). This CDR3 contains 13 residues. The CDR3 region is CASSYSGQPYPFF. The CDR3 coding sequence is TGTGCCAGCAGTTACTCGGGCCAACCGTACCCGTTCTTC.

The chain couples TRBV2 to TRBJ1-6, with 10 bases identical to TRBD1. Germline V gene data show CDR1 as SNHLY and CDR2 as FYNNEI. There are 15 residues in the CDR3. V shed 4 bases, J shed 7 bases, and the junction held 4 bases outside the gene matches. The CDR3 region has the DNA TGTGCCAGCAGTGGACAGGGGGCTACAAATTCACCCCTCCACTTT. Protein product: CASSGQGATNSPLHF.

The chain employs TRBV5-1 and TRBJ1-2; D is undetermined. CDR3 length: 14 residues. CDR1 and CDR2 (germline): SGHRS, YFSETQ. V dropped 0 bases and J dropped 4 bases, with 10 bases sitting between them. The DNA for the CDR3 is TGCGCCAGCAGCTTGGGACGGAGCGCCTATGGCTACACCTTC. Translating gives CASSLGRSAYGYTF.

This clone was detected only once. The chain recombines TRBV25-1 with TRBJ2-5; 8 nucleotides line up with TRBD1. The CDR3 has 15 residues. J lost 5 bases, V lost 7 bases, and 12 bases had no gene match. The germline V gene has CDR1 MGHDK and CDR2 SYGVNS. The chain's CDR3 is CASNPGQAFPETQYF. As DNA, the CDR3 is TGTGCCAGCAATCCGGGACAGGCTTTTCCGGAGACCCAGTACTTC.

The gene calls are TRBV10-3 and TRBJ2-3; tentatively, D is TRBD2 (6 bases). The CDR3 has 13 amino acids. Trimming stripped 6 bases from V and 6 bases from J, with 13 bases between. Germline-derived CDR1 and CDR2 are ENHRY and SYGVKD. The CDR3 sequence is CAIRGVREDTQYF. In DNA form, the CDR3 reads TGTGCCATCAGGGGAGTCCGGGAGGATACGCAGTATTTT.